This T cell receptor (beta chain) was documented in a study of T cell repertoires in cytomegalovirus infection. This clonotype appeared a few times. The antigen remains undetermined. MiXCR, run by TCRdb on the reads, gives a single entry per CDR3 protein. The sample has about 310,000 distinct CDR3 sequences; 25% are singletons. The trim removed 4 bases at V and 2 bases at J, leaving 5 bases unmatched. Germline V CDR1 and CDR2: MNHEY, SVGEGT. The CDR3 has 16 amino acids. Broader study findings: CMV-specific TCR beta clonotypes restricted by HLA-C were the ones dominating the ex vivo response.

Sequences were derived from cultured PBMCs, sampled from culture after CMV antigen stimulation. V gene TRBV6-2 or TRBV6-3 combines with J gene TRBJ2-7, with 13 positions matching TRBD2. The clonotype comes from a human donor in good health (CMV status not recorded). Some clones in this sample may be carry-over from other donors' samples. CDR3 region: CASSSGLAGDPYEQYF. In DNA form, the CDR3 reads TGTGCCAGCAGTTCCGGACTAGCGGGAGACCCCTACGAGCAGTACTTC.